This is a list of T cell receptor beta chains from one sample in a study of blood T cell repertoires in COVID-19. Sequenced by immunoSEQ multiplex PCR; TCRdb stores in-frame clones only, minus some. The table has about 190,000 clones, approximately 90% seen once; the top ten hold 6.2%. Sequenced: peripheral blood. These receptors came from a woman aged 40 to 55 who had recovered from COVID-19. Both conserved end residues are part of each CDR3. D genes are given only for firm matches. Expanded clones are given a class, and other clones once, few, many or no size at all.

j_call clone_size d_call v_call cdr3_nt cdr3_aa
TRBJ2-4 - - TRBV6-5 TGTGCCAGAAGAGATAGCGGTGGGGCCAAAAACATTCAGTACTTC CARRDSGGAKNIQYF
TRBJ2-4 - - TRBV5-1 TGCGCCAGCAGCACCTCTAGCGGAGGGGGGGCCAAAAACATTCAGTACTTC CASSTSSGGGAKNIQYF
TRBJ2-7 - TRBD2 TRBV30 TGTGCCTGGAGTGCGACTGGGACTAGCGGGAATACCTACGAGCAGTACTTC CAWSATGTSGNTYEQYF
TRBJ2-1 - TRBD2 TRBV6-5 TGTGCCAGCAGGTCACTAGCGGGAGGGGGTGGTGAGCAGTTCTTC CASRSLAGGGGEQFF
TRBJ2-3 once - TRBV5-1 TGCGCCAGCAGCTTGACGACCCTGGGCCCAGATACGCAGTATTTT CASSLTTLGPDTQYF
TRBJ2-3 - - TRBV7-7 TGTGCCAGCAGCTTAAAGGAGGCAGATACGCAGTATTTT CASSLKEADTQYF
TRBJ2-6 - - TRBV6-6 TGTGCCAGCAGTCCGGGATTGATGAGCTCTGGGGCCAACGTCCTGACTTTC CASSPGLMSSGANVLTF
TRBJ2-7 - - TRBV5-1 TGCGCCAGCAGCTTGGGTCTAGGAGGTACCTACGAGCAGTACTTC CASSLGLGGTYEQYF
TRBJ1-3 - TRBD1 TRBV30 TGTGCCTGGAGTGTACGGGACAGGGGGCGGATCACTGGAAACACCATATATTTT CAWSVRDRGRITGNTIYF
TRBJ1-6 - - TRBV19 TGTGCCAGTAGTACGGCCGGGTATGGTTCACCCCTCCACTTT CASSTAGYGSPLHF
TRBJ2-1 - TRBD2 TRBV18 TGTGCCAGCTCACCGGGACTAGCGGGAGGACAGTTCTTC CASSPGLAGGQFF
TRBJ1-1 - - TRBV4-3 TGCGCCAGCAGCCACCCCGGGGGCACTGAAGCTTTCTTT CASSHPGGTEAFF
TRBJ2-3 once TRBD2 TRBV10-3 TGTGCCATCAGTGCGGCTAGCGGAACTAGCACAGATACGCAGTATTTT CAISAASGTSTDTQYF
TRBJ2-1 - - TRBV19 TGTGCCAGTACCCGGGCACAGGGATATGAGCAGTTCTTC CASTRAQGYEQFF
TRBJ2-7 - - TRBV28 TGTGCCAGCAGTGCGTACTCCTACGAGCAGTACTTC CASSAYSYEQYF
TRBJ1-3 - - TRBV6-5 TGTGCCAGCATTCAGGGTATGGGCGGAAACACCATATATTTT CASIQGMGGNTIYF
TRBJ2-1 - TRBD1 TRBV27 TGTGCCAGCAGTTCCCGGACAGGGTCCTACAATGAGCAGTTCTTC CASSSRTGSYNEQFF
TRBJ2-7 - TRBD2 TRBV9 TGTGCCAGCAGCGTTACAGCGGGAGAGTGGGAAGAGCAGTACTTC CASSVTAGEWEEQYF
TRBJ1-1 many TRBD1 TRBV7-2 TGTGCCAGCAGCGCCCTGCAGGGGGTTGAAACTGAAGCTTTCTTT CASSALQGVETEAFF
TRBJ1-2 - - TRBV3-1/TRBV3-2 TGTGCCAGCAGCCAAGCGGCAGGGGCTGGCTCTTTTAATACCTTC CASSQAAGAGSFNTF
TRBJ1-2 once - TRBV7-2 TGTGCCAGCAGCTCCCCGACTTGGGACTATGGCTACACCTTC CASSSPTWDYGYTF
TRBJ1-2 few - TRBV7-8 TGTGCCAGCAGCTTAGTTGGAGACCACCTCGTGAGTGGCTACACCTTC CASSLVGDHLVSGYTF
TRBJ1-6 - - TRBV9 TGTGCCAGCAGTGTGCAGGACGGACAAAATAATTCACCCCTCCACTTT CASSVQDGQNNSPLHF
TRBJ1-1 - TRBD1 TRBV2 TGTGCCAGCAGGGCCGACAGGGGCACTGAAGCTTTCTTT CASRADRGTEAFF
TRBJ2-7 - - TRBV28 TGTGCCAGCAGCCCCAATCCGGGACACTTCTCCTACGAGCAGTACTTC CASSPNPGHFSYEQYF
TRBJ2-1 - TRBD2 TRBV5-1 TGCGCCAGCAGCCGCGGGGGGGGAGGGGGCTACAATGAGCAGTTCTTC CASSRGGGGGYNEQFF
TRBJ2-6 - - TRBV21-1 TGTGCCAGCAGCAAAACCGGACAGGGGGCCCCCTCTGGGGCCAACGTCCTGACTTTC CASSKTGQGAPSGANVLTF
TRBJ2-2 - TRBD2 TRBV7-6 TGTGCCAGCAGCCCCGATGTCGGGACTAGCGGGAGGGCCTTAGGGGAGCTGTTTTTT CASSPDVGTSGRALGELFF
TRBJ2-2 - - TRBV2 TGTGCCAGCAGTCTACGGCAGGGGAACACCGGGGAGCTGTTTTTT CASSLRQGNTGELFF
TRBJ2-3 - TRBD2 TRBV3-1/TRBV3-2 TGTGCCAGCAGCCACAGCGGGGCGAGACGCACAGATACGCAGTATTTT CASSHSGARRTDTQYF
TRBJ2-2 - - TRBV5-1 TGCGCCAGCACGAACTCCCCCTCGAACACCGGGGAGCTGTTTTTT CASTNSPSNTGELFF
TRBJ2-4 - TRBD2 TRBV5-5 TGTGCCAGCACCCGGGGGGGGACGGCCAAAAACATTCAGTACTTC CASTRGGTAKNIQYF
TRBJ2-3 - TRBD1 TRBV30 TGTGCCTGGAGTGGACAGGGGCCAGATACGCAGTATTTT CAWSGQGPDTQYF
TRBJ1-1 - TRBD1 TRBV5-4 TGTGCCAGCAGCGCGACGCAGGGGGCTCCGAACACTGAAGCTTTCTTT CASSATQGAPNTEAFF
TRBJ1-2 few TRBD1 TRBV7-3 TGTGCCAGCAGCTCCCGACAGGGGGATGGCTACACCTTC CASSSRQGDGYTF
TRBJ1-1 - - TRBV7-9 TGTGCCAGCAGCTTACTTGTCACTGAAGCTTTCTTT CASSLLVTEAFF
TRBJ2-6 - - TRBV5-1 TGCGCCAGCAGCTTGGACAGCAGCTCTGGGGCCAACGTCCTGACTTTC CASSLDSSSGANVLTF
TRBJ1-1 - TRBD1 TRBV6-5 TGTGCCAGCAGTTTCGGACAGGGGAGGACTGAAGCTTTCTTT CASSFGQGRTEAFF
TRBJ2-5 - - TRBV10-2 TGCGCCAGCTGGTCTAGGGAGGAGACCCAGTACTTC CASWSREETQYF
TRBJ2-3 - TRBD1 TRBV5-1 TGCGCCAGCAGGTGGGGGACAGGGATTAGCACAGATACGCAGTATTTT CASRWGTGISTDTQYF
TRBJ2-7 - TRBD2 TRBV5-1 TGCGCCAGCAGCTCCGAATCGTTGGGTGGCGGGGGGGCCTACGAGCAGTACTTC CASSSESLGGGGAYEQYF
TRBJ1-5 once - TRBV24-1 TGTGCCACCAGTGAACTAGGCTCCCAGCCCCAGCATTTT CATSELGSQPQHF
TRBJ1-2 - TRBD1 TRBV5-8 TGTGCCAGCAGCCCGGACAGGGGGCTTGGCTACACCTTC CASSPDRGLGYTF
TRBJ1-4 - - TRBV5-1 TGCGCCAGCAGCTTGGTGGGCTCCTCGGATGAAAAACTGTTTTTT CASSLVGSSDEKLFF
TRBJ2-7 - - TRBV4-2 TGTGCCAGCAGCCAAGGGAGGGAAAACTCCTACGAGCAGTACTTC CASSQGRENSYEQYF
TRBJ2-1 - TRBD2 TRBV5-6 TGTGCCAGCAGCTTCCTAGCGGGAGGCCCATACAATGAGCAGTTCTTC CASSFLAGGPYNEQFF
TRBJ2-6 - TRBD1 TRBV5-4 TGTGCCAGCAGCTTGCTTTTATCCAGGGGGCCCTCTGGGGCCAACGTCCTGACTTTC CASSLLLSRGPSGANVLTF
TRBJ1-1 - - TRBV29-1 TGCAGCGTTGAAGTGGACAACTGGAACACTGAAGCTTTCTTT CSVEVDNWNTEAFF
TRBJ2-1 - TRBD2 TRBV6-5 TGTGCCAGCAGTTACTCGGCGGGAGGCTCCTACAATGAGCAGTTCTTC CASSYSAGGSYNEQFF